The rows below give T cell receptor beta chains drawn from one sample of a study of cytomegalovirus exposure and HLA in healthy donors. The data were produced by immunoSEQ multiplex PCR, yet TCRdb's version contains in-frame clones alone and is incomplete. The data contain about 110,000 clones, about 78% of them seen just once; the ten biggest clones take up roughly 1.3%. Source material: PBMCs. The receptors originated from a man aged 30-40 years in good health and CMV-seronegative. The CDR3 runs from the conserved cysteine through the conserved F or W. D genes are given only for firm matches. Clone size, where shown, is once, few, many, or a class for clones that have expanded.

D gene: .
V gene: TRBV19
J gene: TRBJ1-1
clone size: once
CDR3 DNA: TGTGCCAGTAGTCCGGGCGGGGACACTGAAGCTTTCTTT
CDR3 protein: CASSPGGDTEAFF

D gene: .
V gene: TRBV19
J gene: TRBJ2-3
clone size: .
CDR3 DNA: TGTGCCAGTAGTCCAAGTCGCCAGGGCCCCACAGATACGCAGTATTTT
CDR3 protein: CASSPSRQGPTDTQYF

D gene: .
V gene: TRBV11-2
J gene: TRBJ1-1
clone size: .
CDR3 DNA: TGTGCCAGCGTCAGGGTGAACACTGAAGCTTTCTTT
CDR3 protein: CASVRVNTEAFF

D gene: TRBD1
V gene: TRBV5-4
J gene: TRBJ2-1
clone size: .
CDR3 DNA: TGTGCCAGCAGCTTGGGACAGGGCGATGAGCAGTTCTTC
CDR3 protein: CASSLGQGDEQFF

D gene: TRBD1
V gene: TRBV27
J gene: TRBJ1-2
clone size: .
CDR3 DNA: TGTGCCAGCAGTACCCGGACAGGCTATGGCTACACCTTC
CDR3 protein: CASSTRTGYGYTF

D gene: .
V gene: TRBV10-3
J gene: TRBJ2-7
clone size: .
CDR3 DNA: TGTGCCATCAGTGAAGACCGGGTCCCGCTCGAGCAGTACTTC
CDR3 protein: CAISEDRVPLEQYF

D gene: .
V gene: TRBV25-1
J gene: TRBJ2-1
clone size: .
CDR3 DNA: TGTGCCAGCAGTGAGACAGTGAACAATGAGCAGTTCTTC
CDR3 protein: CASSETVNNEQFF

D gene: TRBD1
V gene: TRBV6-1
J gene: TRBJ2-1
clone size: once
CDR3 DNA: TGTGCCAGCAGTGAAGGAGTGAGTAGGGACAGGGGTCTTCGGGATGAGCAGTTCTTC
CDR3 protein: CASSEGVSRDRGLRDEQFF

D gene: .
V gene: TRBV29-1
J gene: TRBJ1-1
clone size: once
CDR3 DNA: TGCAGCGCCCGACGGCCTGGAGGGATTGGGACTGAAGCTTTCTTT
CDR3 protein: CSARRPGGIGTEAFF

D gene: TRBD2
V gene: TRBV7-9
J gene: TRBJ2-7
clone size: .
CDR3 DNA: TGTGCCAGCAGCCCCTCTCGGGGGGGTTCGGCCTACGAGCAGTACTTC
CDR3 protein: CASSPSRGGSAYEQYF

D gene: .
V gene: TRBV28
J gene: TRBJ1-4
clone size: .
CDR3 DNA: TGTGCCACCGCCCCGGGGGTGGGAAAACTGTTTTTT
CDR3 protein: CATAPGVGKLFF

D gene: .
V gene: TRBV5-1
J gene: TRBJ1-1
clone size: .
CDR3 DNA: TGCGCCAGCAGAGTGGGACAAAGGAACACTGAAGCTTTCTTT
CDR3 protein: CASRVGQRNTEAFF

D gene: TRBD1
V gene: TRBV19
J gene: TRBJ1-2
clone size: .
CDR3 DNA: TGTGCCAGTAGTATAAATGGCGTACAGGGGAGCTATGGCTACACCTTC
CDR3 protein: CASSINGVQGSYGYTF

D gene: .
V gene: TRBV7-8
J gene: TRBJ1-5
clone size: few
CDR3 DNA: TGTGCCAGCAGCTTAGCTAGGAGCCCGCAGCCCCAGCATTTT
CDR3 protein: CASSLARSPQPQHF

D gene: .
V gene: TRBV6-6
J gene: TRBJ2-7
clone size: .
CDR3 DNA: TGTGCCAGCAGTTACTCCGGGGGGCTCTCCTACGAGCAGTACTTC
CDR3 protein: CASSYSGGLSYEQYF

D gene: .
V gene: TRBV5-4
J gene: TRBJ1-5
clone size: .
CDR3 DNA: TGTGCCAGCAGCGCCCAGGGTGGCAATCAGCCCCAGCATTTT
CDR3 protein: CASSAQGGNQPQHF

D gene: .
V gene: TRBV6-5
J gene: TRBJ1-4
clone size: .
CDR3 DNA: TGTGCCAGCAGTCAGGGGAGGGCTAATGAAAAACTGTTTTTT
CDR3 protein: CASSQGRANEKLFF

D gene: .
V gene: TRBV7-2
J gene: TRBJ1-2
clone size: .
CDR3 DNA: TGTGCCAGCAGCTTAGAGTTACAGAGATACTATGGCTACACCTTC
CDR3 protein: CASSLELQRYYGYTF

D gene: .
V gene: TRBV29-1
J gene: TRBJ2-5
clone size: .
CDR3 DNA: TGCAGCGTGGGCTCAGAGACCCAGTACTTC
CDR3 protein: CSVGSETQYF